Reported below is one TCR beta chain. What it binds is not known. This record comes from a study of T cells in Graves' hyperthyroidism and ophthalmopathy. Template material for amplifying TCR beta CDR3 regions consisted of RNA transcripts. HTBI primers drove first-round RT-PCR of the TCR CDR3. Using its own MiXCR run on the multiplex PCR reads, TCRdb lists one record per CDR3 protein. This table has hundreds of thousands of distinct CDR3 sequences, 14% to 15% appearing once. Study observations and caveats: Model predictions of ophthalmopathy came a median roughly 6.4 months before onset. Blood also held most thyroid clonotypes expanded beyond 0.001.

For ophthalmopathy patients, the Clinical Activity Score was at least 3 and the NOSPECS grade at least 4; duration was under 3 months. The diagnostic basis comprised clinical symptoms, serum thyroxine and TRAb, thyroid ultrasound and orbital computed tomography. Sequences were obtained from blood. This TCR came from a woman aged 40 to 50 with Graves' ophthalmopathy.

CDR3 in amino acids: CASTRLAGGNYEQYF. CDR3 DNA: TGTGCCAGCACCCGACTAGCGGGAGGGAACTACGAGCAGTACTTC. The chain links TRBV13 to TRBJ2-7, with 14 nucleotides matching TRBD2. This CDR3 has 15 amino acids. Germline lookup yields CDR1 PRHDT and CDR2 FYEKMQ (reference sequence). V gave up 7 bases and J gave up 3 bases; unmatched junction bases: 5.